The 27 T cell receptor beta chains given below trace back to one sample, sequenced in a study of blood T cell repertoires in COVID-19. Data came from immunoSEQ multiplex PCR; TCRdb stores just in-frame clones and leaves some out. The repertoire holds fewer than 50,000 clones, with around 82% as singletons. The sequencing input was peripheral blood. The receptor set was obtained from a woman older than 75 with active or convalescent COVID-19.

This clone was seen a few times. The chain carries TRBV6-5 and TRBJ2-3; D is undetermined. Trimming removed 6 bases at V and 0 bases at J, with 13 bases between. CDR3 length equals 15 residues. Germline V gene lookup returns CDR1 MNHEY and CDR2 SVGAGI. CDR3 DNA sequence: TGTGCCAGCAGCTCAAGAGGCGCTAGCACAGATACGCAGTATTTT. Translating it yields CASSSRGASTDTQYF.

This clone was seen a few times. V and J are TRBV5-1 and TRBJ1-1; TRBD1 matches 7 bases. Per germline, CDR1 SGHRS and CDR2 YFSETQ. V was pared by 4 bases and J by 5 bases, with 5 bases of the junction left unmatched. This CDR3 contains 13 residues. CDR3 coding DNA: TGCGCCAGCAGCGAGAACAGGGGTACTGAAGCTTTCTTT. This codes for CASSENRGTEAFF.

The V call is TRBV18, the J call TRBJ1-4; D is possibly TRBD1 (6 bases). Germline CDR1 and CDR2: KGHSH and LQKENI. CDR3 length equals 16 residues. The germline V and J ends were trimmed by 1 base and 3 bases, with 12 bases remaining between them. The CDR3, as DNA: TGTGCCAGCTCACCACGGGCAGGGGCCTCTAATGAAAAACTGTTTTTT. Its translation: CASSPRAGASNEKLFF.

The CDR3 sequence is CASSLVGTATYEQYF. The CDR3 DNA reads TGTGCCAGCAGCTTAGTGGGGACAGCTACCTACGAGCAGTACTTC. V gene TRBV13 combines with J gene TRBJ2-7, with TRBD1 matching over 7 bases. Germline V CDR1 and CDR2: PRHDT, FYEKMQ (reference sequence). Germline trimming cut 1 base from V and 2 bases from J; bases unmatched to any gene: 5. The CDR3 consists of 15 residues.

The chain recombines TRBV10-3 with TRBJ2-1, with D uncertain. Germline loops: CDR1 ENHRY, CDR2 SYGVKD. V was cut by 5 bases and J by 9 bases, with 8 bases left in between. The CDR3 length is 11 residues. The CDR3: CAISQKTEQFF. In DNA, the CDR3 is TGTGCCATCAGTCAGAAAACTGAGCAGTTCTTC.

This sequence joins TRBV5-1 and TRBJ2-7; 9 nucleotides line up with TRBD2. This CDR3 has 14 residues. Germline V gene sequence: CDR1 SGHRS, CDR2 YFSETQ. The V and J ends lost 0 bases and 6 bases, in that order; junction bases with no gene match: 4. The CDR3 nucleotides are TGCGCCAGCAGCTTGGGGCTAGCGGGGACCGAGCAGTACTTC. Translating it yields CASSLGLAGTEQYF.

This chain uses TRBV7-3 with TRBJ2-2, with 10 bases fitting TRBD1. The CDR3 runs to 17 residues. Germline CDR1 is SGHTA and CDR2 is FQGTGA. V trimming: 1 base; J trimming: 2 bases; junction bases outside the gene matches: 4. The CDR3 DNA is TGTGCCAGCAGCTTAAGCGGGGACAGGGGAAACACCGGGGAGCTGTTTTTT. Translating gives CASSLSGDRGNTGELFF.

The V and J genes are TRBV3-1 (or the pseudogene TRBV3-2) and TRBJ2-7; D possibly corresponds to TRBD2 (6 bases). This CDR3 region has 14 residues. V was pared by 1 base and J by 4 bases, with 11 bases between. Germline values: CDR1 LGHDT, CDR2 YNNKEL (reference sequence). The CDR3 sequence: CASSQGTTRYEQYF. CDR3 bases: TGTGCCAGCAGCCAAGGGACTACACGTTACGAGCAGTACTTC.

The chain links TRBV5-1 to TRBJ2-3; perhaps TRBD1 as D (5 bases). Germline CDR1 reads SGHRS; CDR2 reads YFSETQ. This CDR3 comprises 12 residues. The V end lost 0 bases, the J end lost 6 bases, and 5 bases lay between the germline ends. The CDR3 DNA follows: TGCGCCAGCAGCTTGGACAGGGATACGCAGTATTTT. It yields the protein CASSLDRDTQYF.

By its share, this clone is medium-sized. The rearrangement links TRBV7-9 to TRBJ1-6; 7 bases agree with TRBD1. Germline trimming cut 1 base from V and 0 bases from J; bases unmatched to any gene: 0. In germline, CDR1 is SEHNR, CDR2 FQNEAQ (reference sequence). This CDR3 has 16 amino acids. The CDR3, as DNA: TGTGCCAGCAGCTTAGGGGACAGCTCCTATAATTCACCCCTCCACTTT. It encodes CASSLGDSSYNSPLHF.

The chain employs TRBV11-2 and TRBJ2-1, with TRBD2 matching 7 bases. The germline V gene encodes CDR1 SGHAT and CDR2 FQNNGV. The ends lost 5 bases at V and 6 bases at J; junction bases unmatched: 10. The CDR3 extends over 15 amino acids. In DNA, the CDR3 is TGTGCCAGCAGCGAGATCTCTAGCGGCTTCAATGAGCAGTTCTTC. This translates into CASSEISSGFNEQFF.

The V call is TRBV2, the J call TRBJ2-2, with TRBD1 matching 8 bases. V trimming: 5 bases; J trimming: 7 bases; junction bases outside the gene matches: 3. CDR1 is SNHLY and CDR2 is FYNNEI in the germline V gene. This CDR3 spans 13 amino acids. In nucleotides, the CDR3 is TGTGCCAGCAGTCAGGGGGCCGACGGGGAGCTGTTTTTT. Its protein product is CASSQGADGELFF. The whole variable domain, filled in from reference TRBV2 and TRBJ2-2, reads EPEVTQTPSHQVTQMGQEVILRCVPISNHLYFYWYRQILGQKVEFLVSFYNNEISEKSEIFDDQFSVERPDGSNFTLKIRSTKLEDSAMYFCASSQGADGELFFGEGSRLTVL.

The CDR3 loop reads CASSLWGGAGSSNQPQHF. The CDR3 bases are TGTGCCAGCAGCTTATGGGGTGGGGCAGGGTCGAGCAATCAGCCCCAGCATTTT. The V call is TRBV7-2, the J call TRBJ1-5; the D gene is possibly TRBD1 (5 bases). This CDR3 has 18 residues. Between the trimmed V and J ends, which lost 2 bases and 1 base, there was a span of 18 bases. CDR1 is SGHTA and CDR2 is FQGNSA in the germline V gene.

CDR3 sequence reads: CASSTGSTGHLEQYF. In nucleotides, the CDR3 is TGCGCCAGCAGCACAGGGTCGACAGGGCATTTAGAGCAGTACTTC. The chain recombines TRBV5-1 with TRBJ2-7, with 7 bases identical to TRBD1. The germline CDR1 and CDR2 sequences are SGHRS and YFSETQ. The J segment lost 7 bases and the V segment lost 4 bases, leaving 14 bases of the junction unmatched. CDR3 length: 15 amino acids.

The chain is built from TRBV5-1 and TRBJ2-5; possibly TRBD2 for D (5 bases). This CDR3 is built from 17 residues. In germline, CDR1 is SGHRS, CDR2 YFSETQ. Trimming took 4 bases from V and 2 from J, leaving 21 bases between them. The CDR3 DNA follows: TGCGCCAGCAGCCCCGGGTCGGCAGGCGGGTGGCAAGAGACCCAGTACTTC. Encoded protein: CASSPGSAGGWQETQYF.

V is TRBV2 and J is TRBJ2-2, with 9 bases aligning to TRBD2. V lost 2 bases to trimming and J lost 5 bases; unmatched junction nucleotides: 0. The CDR3 has 14 residues. Germline-derived CDR1 and CDR2 are SNHLY and FYNNEI. CDR3 residues: CASSELAGTGELFF. The CDR3 coding sequence is TGTGCCAGCAGTGAACTAGCGGGAACCGGGGAGCTGTTTTTT.

This chain uses TRBV29-1 with TRBJ2-2; D is ambiguous. CDR1 SQVTM and CDR2 ANQGSEA come from the germline V gene. The CDR3 contains 14 residues. Trimming took off 4 bases at V and 0 bases at J, with 9 bases between the two ends. CDR3 sequence (DNA): TGCAGCGTTGTAAACCCGGCGAACACCGGGGAGCTGTTTTTT. Translating it yields CSVVNPANTGELFF.

The chain combines TRBV7-8 with TRBJ1-1, with TRBD1 identical over 7 bases. CDR3 length: 16 amino acids. Per germline, CDR1 SGHVS and CDR2 FQNEAQ. V gave up 4 bases and J gave up 6 bases; unmatched junction bases: 14. Here the CDR3 DNA reads TGTGCCAGCAGCTCCGGACAGGCCCATAGAGTGTCTGAAGCTTTCTTT. This codes for CASSSGQAHRVSEAFF.

In this sample, this clone turned up a few times. The chain couples TRBV28 to TRBJ1-5; 9 positions agree with TRBD1. Germline CDR1 reads MDHEN; CDR2 reads SYDVKM. The CDR3 is made up of 14 amino acids. Germline trimming cut 5 bases from V and 6 bases from J; bases unmatched to any gene: 5. Here the CDR3 reads CASSLTGGFQPQHF. As DNA, the CDR3 is TGTGCCAGCAGTCTCACAGGGGGCTTTCAGCCCCAGCATTTT.

J is TRBJ2-7 and V is TRBV6-6; 13 nucleotides agree with TRBD2. The CDR3 consists of 16 residues. Germline-derived CDR1 and CDR2 are MNHNY and SVGAGI (reference sequence). Trimming cost V 4 bases and J 0 bases; bases outside gene matches: 3. The CDR3: CASSFGLAGASYEQYF. The CDR3 coding sequence is TGTGCCAGCAGTTTTGGACTAGCGGGGGCCTCCTACGAGCAGTACTTC.

In its sample, this clone was seen a few times. The V call is TRBV3-1 (or the pseudogene TRBV3-2), the J call TRBJ1-1; TRBD1 matches at 11 bases. From germline, CDR1 is LGHDT and CDR2 YNNKEL (reference sequence). V trimming: 4 bases; J trimming: 5 bases; junction bases outside the gene matches: 6. There are 15 residues in the CDR3. The CDR3 nucleotides read TGTGCCAGCAGCCCAGGACAGGGGGCGTTAACTGAAGCTTTCTTT. Amino acid sequence: CASSPGQGALTEAFF.

The chain is built from TRBV4-1 and TRBJ2-1; D is perhaps TRBD1 (6 bases). The CDR3 is 16 residues long. In germline, CDR1 is MGHRA, CDR2 YSYEKL. V was cut by 4 bases and J by 1 base, with 14 bases left in between. CDR3 residues: CASSPTNTGSYNEQFF. The CDR3 DNA reads as TGCGCCAGCAGCCCAACCAATACAGGGTCCTACAATGAGCAGTTCTTC.

DNA of the CDR3: TGTGCCAGCAGCGAGGACAGGGGGCGGCAGTTCTTC. This translates into CASSEDRGRQFF. J is TRBJ2-1 and V is TRBV5-8; 11 nucleotides align to TRBD1. The germline gives CDR1 SGHTS, CDR2 YDEGEE. This CDR3 has 12 amino acids. V lost 4 bases to trimming and J lost 12 bases; unmatched junction nucleotides: 3.

This clone was recorded once. The chain has TRBV21-1 and TRBJ1-1; TRBD1 was called by the table and not checked on the DNA. TRBV21-1 represents a pseudogene. The CDR3 has 14 residues. CDR3 region: CASSNLYRNTEAFF. CDR3 coding DNA: TGTGCCAGCAGCAATCTTTACAGGAACACTGAAGCTTTCTTT.

This clone was recorded once. The chain is built from TRBV9 and TRBJ2-1, with D hard to call. The CDR3 has 16 residues. The V gene's germline CDR1 is SGDLS and CDR2 YYNGEE. Trimming took 0 bases from V and 0 from J, leaving 10 bases between them. Here the CDR3 DNA reads TGTGCCAGCAGCGTAGGTGCTAGTCTCTCCTACAATGAGCAGTTCTTC. Residues: CASSVGASLSYNEQFF. Full variable domain (outside the CDR3, taken from reference TRBV9 and TRBJ2-1): DSGVTQTPKHLITATGQRVTLRCSPRSGDLSVYWYQQSLDQGLQFLIQYYNGEERAKGNILERFSAQQFPDLHSELNLSSLELGDSALYFCASSVGASLSYNEQFFGPGTRLTVL.

The chain joins TRBV28 to TRBJ1-1; TRBD1 agrees at 9 bases. Germline loops: CDR1 MDHEN, CDR2 SYDVKM. The V gene end was trimmed by 5 bases and the J gene end by 2 bases; junction bases not matched to a gene: 9. The CDR3 length is 16 residues. In DNA, the CDR3 is TGTGCCAGCAGTGGGGCGGACAGGGGCGATAACACTGAAGCTTTCTTT. This gives the protein CASSGADRGDNTEAFF. Supplemented by reference TRBV28 and TRBJ1-1, the full variable domain reads DVKVTQSSRYLVKRTGEKVFLECVQDMDHENMFWYRQDPGLGLRLIYFSYDVKMKEKGDIPEGYSVSREKKERFSLILESASTNQTSMYLCASSGADRGDNTEAFFGQGTRLTVV.

CDR3 nucleotide sequence: TGTGCCAGCAGCTTAGTCGGTTCGGGGGATGAAAAACTGTTTTTT. It yields the protein CASSLVGSGDEKLFF. This chain uses TRBV7-6 with TRBJ1-4, with D perhaps matching TRBD1 (5 bases). CDR1 and CDR2 from the germline V gene are SGHVS and FNYEAQ. The V gene lost 1 base and the J gene lost 6 bases, with 12 bases spanning the gap. The CDR3 is 15 residues long.